This T cell receptor beta chain appears in the sequencing data of a study of T-cell memory formation after mild COVID-19. TCRdb re-analysed the 5' RACE reads in MiXCR, keeping a single row per CDR3 protein. Among 450,000 to 650,000 distinct CDR3 sequences listed, around 21% were seen once. This receptor was identified in an adult woman who had mild COVID-19 (a few samples of this study predate the infection). Cell type and time point are not known. The sequenced sample consisted of PBMCs or a T cell subset sorted from them (not recorded which).

The CDR3 region is CASSLEAGSGELFF. The CDR3 DNA is TGCGCCAGCAGCTTGGAGGCGGGTTCCGGGGAGCTGTTTTTT. The rearrangement joins TRBV5-1 to TRBJ2-2, with D possibly being TRBD2 (5 bases). Trimming took 0 bases from V and 6 from J, leaving 9 bases between them. Germline-derived CDR1 and CDR2 are SGHRS and YFSETQ. CDR3 size: 14 residues.